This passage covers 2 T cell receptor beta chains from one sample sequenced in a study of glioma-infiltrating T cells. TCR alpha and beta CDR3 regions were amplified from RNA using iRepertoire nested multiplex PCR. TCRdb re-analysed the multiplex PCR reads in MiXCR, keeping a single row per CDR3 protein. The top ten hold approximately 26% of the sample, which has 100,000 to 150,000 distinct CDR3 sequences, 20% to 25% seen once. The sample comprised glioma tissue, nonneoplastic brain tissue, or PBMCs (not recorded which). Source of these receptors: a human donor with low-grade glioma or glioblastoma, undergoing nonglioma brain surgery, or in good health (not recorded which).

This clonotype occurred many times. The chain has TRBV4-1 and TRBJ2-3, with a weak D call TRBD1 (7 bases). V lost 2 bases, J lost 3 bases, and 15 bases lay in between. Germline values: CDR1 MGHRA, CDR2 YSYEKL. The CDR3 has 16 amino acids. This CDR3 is CASSQSPGGQTDTQYF. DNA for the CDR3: TGCGCCAGCAGCCAAAGTCCAGGGGGGCAGACAGATACGCAGTATTTT.

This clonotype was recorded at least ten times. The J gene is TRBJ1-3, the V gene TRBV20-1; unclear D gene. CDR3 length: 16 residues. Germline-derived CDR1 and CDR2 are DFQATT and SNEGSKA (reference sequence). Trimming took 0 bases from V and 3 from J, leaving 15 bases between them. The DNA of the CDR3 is TGCAGTGCTAGAGATATAGGAAGGGCGAGTGGAAACACCATATATTTT. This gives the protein CSARDIGRASGNTIYF.